This T cell receptor beta chain was recovered during a study of a mutant IDH1 vaccine in newly diagnosed glioma. Overall study context: Vaccination was launched 4-6 weeks after radiotherapy alone, or with temozolomide cycles. The therapy given earlier, which was standard therapy, consisted of radiotherapy, temozolomide, or both, and most of the patients received both. Mean patient age was around 40 years; around 62% were male and around 38% female.

Sequenced by immunoSEQ multiplex PCR; TCRdb stores in-frame clones only, minus some. Among under 40,000 clones listed, just under 80% were seen once. The V end lost 2 bases, the J end lost 2 bases, and 6 bases lay between the germline ends. CDR1 SGHTA and CDR2 FQGNSA come from the germline V gene. This CDR3 has 13 residues. Worth noting for this clone: The antigen is unknown.

Regarding time point: week 11, during vaccination. Topical imiquimod accompanied each vaccine dose, which consisted of 300 ug of mutant IDH1 20-mer peptide. The chain couples TRBV7-2 to TRBJ1-2; D is unresolved. The origin of this receptor is a young man with glioma. The sequencing here drew on PBMCs, taken from a glioma patient whose treatment included an IDH1 peptide vaccine. CDR3 residues: CASSLQRNYGYTF. For the CDR3, the DNA is TGTGCCAGCAGCTTACAAAGGAACTATGGCTACACCTTC.